This T cell receptor (beta chain) was documented in a study of blood T cell repertoires in COVID-19. Study in general: PBMCs, B-cell-depleted T cells, or T cells provided the cDNA or gDNA that made up the material.

The Seattle patients, enrolled during active infection, were followed longitudinally. Using immunoSEQ multiplex PCR, the repertoire was profiled, and TCRdb retains in-frame clones only, with some absent. The table has fewer than 350,000 clones, around 90% seen once. Germline loops: CDR1 ENHRY, CDR2 SYGVKD. The CDR3 covers 11 residues. V was pared by 10 bases and J by 4 bases, with 10 bases between. V is TRBV10-3 and J is TRBJ1-2, with TRBD1 as a possible D gene (6 bases). Input material: peripheral blood. The receptor was isolated from a man aged 25 to 45 with COVID-19, enrolled during active disease. For the CDR3, the DNA is TGTGCCACCCAAGGGGGCTATGGCTACACCTTC. Amino acids: CATQGGYGYTF.